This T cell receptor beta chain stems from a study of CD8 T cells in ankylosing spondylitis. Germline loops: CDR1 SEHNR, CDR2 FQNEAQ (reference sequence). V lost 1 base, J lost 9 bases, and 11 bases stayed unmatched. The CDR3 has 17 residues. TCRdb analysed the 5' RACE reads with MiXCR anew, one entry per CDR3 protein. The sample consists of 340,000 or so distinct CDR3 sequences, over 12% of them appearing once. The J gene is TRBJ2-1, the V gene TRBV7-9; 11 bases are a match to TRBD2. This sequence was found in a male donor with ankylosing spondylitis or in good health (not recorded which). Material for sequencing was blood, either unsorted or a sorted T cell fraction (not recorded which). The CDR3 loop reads CASSLGELLAGVAEQFF. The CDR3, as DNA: TGTGCCAGCAGCTTAGGAGAGTTACTAGCGGGAGTGGCTGAGCAGTTCTTC.